A selection of T cell receptor beta chains follows, all from one sample in a study of CD8 T cells in ankylosing spondylitis. TCRdb re-called the 5' RACE reads with MiXCR, one entry per CDR3 protein. Counted here are about 750,000 distinct CDR3 sequences, roughly 19% occurring once; the ten biggest clones make up about 20%. The source material was blood, either unsorted or a sorted T cell fraction (not recorded which). The source of these receptors is a male donor with ankylosing spondylitis. Both conserved end residues are part of each CDR3. The D gene is left open where the match is weak. Some rows mark clone size as missing; the rest say once, few, many or name a class of expanded clone.

v_call	d_call	j_call	clone_size	cdr3_nt	cdr3_aa
TRBV7-8	.	TRBJ2-1	.	TGTGCCAGCAGCGTAGAGTCGAGCCTCTACAATGAGCAGTTCTTC	CASSVESSLYNEQFF
TRBV7-2	.	TRBJ1-5	few	TGTGCCAGCAGCTCCCCCCGGGGGCCCTATAGCAATCAGCCCCAGCATTTT	CASSSPRGPYSNQPQHF
TRBV6-1	.	TRBJ2-1	few	TGTGCCAGCAGGCTACCGGGACACCCTTCTTACAATGAGCAGTTCTTC	CASRLPGHPSYNEQFF
TRBV12-3/TRBV12-4	TRBD1	TRBJ1-1	.	TGTGCCAGCAGTTTCTCTCCGGGACAGGGGGCTGTGGTCGCTGAAGCTTTCTTT	CASSFSPGQGAVVAEAFF
TRBV29-1	TRBD1	TRBJ1-5	.	TGCAGCGTATCACAGGGGGATCAGCCCCAGCATTTT	CSVSQGDQPQHF
TRBV7-2	TRBD1	TRBJ1-3	few	TGTGCCAGCAGCTCGCAGGGACAGTCCCTTTCTGGAAACACCATATATTTT	CASSSQGQSLSGNTIYF
TRBV5-1	.	TRBJ2-6	many	TGCGCCAGCAGCTTTGGTGCTGGGGCCAACGTCCTGACTTTC	CASSFGAGANVLTF
TRBV12-3/TRBV12-4	TRBD2	TRBJ2-1	.	TGTGCCAGCAGTTCGGAGCCTAGGACTAGCGGCTCCTACAATGAGCAGTTCTTC	CASSSEPRTSGSYNEQFF
TRBV6-1	.	TRBJ1-2	.	TGTGCCAGCAGTACCCCTGCGGCTGGGAACTATGGCTACACCTTC	CASSTPAAGNYGYTF
TRBV12-3/TRBV12-4	TRBD1	TRBJ1-3	.	TGTGCCAGCAGACACACAGGGGCGGAAAACACCATATATTTT	CASRHTGAENTIYF
TRBV20-1	TRBD2	TRBJ2-5	few	TGCAGTGCCCTAGCGGTGCAAGAGACCCAGTACTTC	CSALAVQETQYF
TRBV7-3	TRBD1	TRBJ2-7	few	TGTGCCAGCAGCTTAAGTGAGGGGGCCCACGAGCAGTACTTC	CASSLSEGAHEQYF
TRBV10-3	TRBD1	TRBJ2-3	.	TGTGCCATCCAGGGGGCGTCCACAGATACGCAGTATTTT	CAIQGASTDTQYF
TRBV5-1	TRBD1	TRBJ1-1	.	TGCGCCAGCAGCTTTGGGACAGGGCTGGCTGAAGCTTTCTTT	CASSFGTGLAEAFF
TRBV24-1	.	TRBJ2-3	.	TGTGCCACCAGTGATTTGGGAGGGGAGGAGGATACGCAGTATTTT	CATSDLGGEEDTQYF
TRBV7-3	.	TRBJ1-1	few	TGTGCCAGCAGCTTAGTTTACATGAACACTGAAGCTTTCTTT	CASSLVYMNTEAFF
TRBV5-1	TRBD1	TRBJ1-1	few	TGCGCCAGCAGCGCGACAGGGCCCACTGAAGCTTTCTTT	CASSATGPTEAFF
TRBV29-1	.	TRBJ2-1	.	TGCAGCGCCCGGGGATACTTCTACAATGAGCAGTTCTTC	CSARGYFYNEQFF
TRBV5-4	TRBD2	TRBJ2-1	.	TGTGCCAGCAGCTTGGCGGCTAGCGGGAGTCCCAACAATGAGCAGTTCTTC	CASSLAASGSPNNEQFF
TRBV6-6	TRBD1	TRBJ1-5	many	TGTGCCACACAGGGGGCTATGGTTCAGCCCCAGCATTTT	CATQGAMVQPQHF
TRBV7-3	TRBD2	TRBJ2-2	once	TGTGCCAGCAGTCCCTCTAGCGGGGGGGTAACCGGGGAGCTGTTTTTT	CASSPSSGGVTGELFF
TRBV5-1	TRBD2	TRBJ2-1	.	TGCGCCAGCAGCAATAGCGGGAGCCCCGACAATGAGCAGTTCTTC	CASSNSGSPDNEQFF
TRBV29-1	TRBD2	TRBJ2-5	.	TGCAGCGTTGAAGAACTAGCGTTCCAAGAGACCCAGTACTTC	CSVEELAFQETQYF
TRBV7-6	.	TRBJ2-7	few	TGTGCCAGCAGCGACCCGGACTACGAGCAGTACTTC	CASSDPDYEQYF
TRBV20-1	TRBD1	TRBJ1-1	few	TGCAGTGCTAGAGAAATGACAGGGGCCCTGAACACTGAAGCTTTCTTT	CSAREMTGALNTEAFF
TRBV2	.	TRBJ1-5	few	TGTGCCAGCAGTGCCGCAGGGGCACGCAATCAGCCCCAGCATTTT	CASSAAGARNQPQHF
TRBV4-2	.	TRBJ2-4	many	TGTGCCACTACCCGGGACTGGACTGAAGGTCCCAAAAACATTCAGTACTTC	CATTRDWTEGPKNIQYF
TRBV5-1	.	TRBJ1-5	few	TGCGCCAGCAGCTTGGGAACAGCTAAGAATCAGCCCCAGCATTTT	CASSLGTAKNQPQHF
TRBV6-2/TRBV6-3	TRBD2	TRBJ2-1	.	TGTGCCAGCAGAACGGGACTAACCTACAATGAGCAGTTCTTC	CASRTGLTYNEQFF
TRBV5-1	TRBD1	TRBJ2-7	few	TGCGCCAGCAGCTTGGAGGGACAGCGATACTACGAGCAGTACTTC	CASSLEGQRYYEQYF
TRBV5-1	TRBD2	TRBJ2-2	few	TGCGCCAGCAGCTTGGCGGCGGGGGTTGTGTCCGGGGAGCTGTTTTTT	CASSLAAGVVSGELFF
TRBV11-2	TRBD1	TRBJ2-1	.	TGTGCCAGCAGCCTGAGAGGGACAGGGGTCGGCTACAATGAGCAGTTCTTC	CASSLRGTGVGYNEQFF
TRBV7-9	.	TRBJ1-2	few	TGTGCCAGTGTTGGGGGCGAAACGGCTGGCTACACCTTC	CASVGGETAGYTF
TRBV28	.	TRBJ2-1	.	TGTGCCAGCAGTCAAACCCCGGGCTTTGAGCAGTTCTTC	CASSQTPGFEQFF
TRBV20-1	.	TRBJ2-3	few	TGCAGTGCTAGAGCGGTGGAATTTGGATGGGATACGCAGTATTTT	CSARAVEFGWDTQYF
TRBV3-1	.	TRBJ2-1	few	TGTGCCAGCAGCCAAGATTTGCGGGACCCTCCTGGTGAGCAGTTCTTC	CASSQDLRDPPGEQFF
TRBV6-5	.	TRBJ1-2	few	TGTGCCAGCAGGCTACTCCTTTCCTATGGCTACACCTTC	CASRLLLSYGYTF
TRBV12-3/TRBV12-4	.	TRBJ2-3	.	TGTGCCAGCAGTTTAGTTCATAGAGATACGCAGTATTTT	CASSLVHRDTQYF
TRBV7-3	TRBD1	TRBJ2-1	.	TGTGCCAGCAGCTCAAGACAGGGAGAAGAGCAGTTCTTC	CASSSRQGEEQFF
TRBV5-6	.	TRBJ2-4	.	TGTGCCAGCAGCTTGACACAGGAGGAAAACATTCAGTACTTC	CASSLTQEENIQYF
TRBV28	TRBD2	TRBJ2-1	.	TGTGCCATCAGTTTTCCCCGGTGGCTAGCGGGGGACAATGAGCAGTTCTTC	CAISFPRWLAGDNEQFF
TRBV20-1	TRBD1	TRBJ1-6	.	TGCAGTGCTAGAGAGAGGACAGGGGTGAATTCACCCCTCCACTTT	CSARERTGVNSPLHF
TRBV5-1	.	TRBJ1-1	few	TGCGCCAGCAGCTTGGCGGAGGGGCCGTACACTGAAGCTTTCTTT	CASSLAEGPYTEAFF
TRBV10-3	TRBD1	TRBJ1-1	many	TGTGCCATCAGGCAAAGTGGGGCCGGGACAGGGGGTCCCACTGAAGCTTTCTTT	CAIRQSGAGTGGPTEAFF
TRBV27	TRBD2	TRBJ2-1	few	TGTGCCAGCAGTTCGAAAATTGGGACTAGCGGGAGAGCGGATGAGCAGTTCTTC	CASSSKIGTSGRADEQFF
TRBV3-1	.	TRBJ2-2	few	TGTGCCAGCAGCCAAATCGGGGCAACCGGGGAGCTGTTTTTT	CASSQIGATGELFF
TRBV20-1	TRBD1	TRBJ2-7	few	TGCAGTGCTAGACCTATCACCCTTGGACAGGGCGTAAAACGGGAGAGCTCCTACGAGCAGTACTTC	CSARPITLGQGVKRESSYEQYF
TRBV4-2	.	TRBJ2-2	.	TGTGCCAGCAGCCAAAGGGAAGGGAGAAGCACCGGGGAGCTGTTTTTT	CASSQREGRSTGELFF
TRBV6-1	.	TRBJ1-2	.	TGTGCCAGCACCAGCAGGGGTCACATCTATGGCTACACCTTC	CASTSRGHIYGYTF
TRBV12-3/TRBV12-4	TRBD1	TRBJ2-5	.	TGTGCCAGCAGTCCACTTGGACAGGGGGGGTGGGAGACCCAGTACTTC	CASSPLGQGGWETQYF
TRBV24-1	.	TRBJ1-3	few	TGTGCCACCAGTGATCAACTTCCAACAAACGTAGACAGAGGAATTGGAAACACCATATATTTT	CATSDQLPTNVDRGIGNTIYF